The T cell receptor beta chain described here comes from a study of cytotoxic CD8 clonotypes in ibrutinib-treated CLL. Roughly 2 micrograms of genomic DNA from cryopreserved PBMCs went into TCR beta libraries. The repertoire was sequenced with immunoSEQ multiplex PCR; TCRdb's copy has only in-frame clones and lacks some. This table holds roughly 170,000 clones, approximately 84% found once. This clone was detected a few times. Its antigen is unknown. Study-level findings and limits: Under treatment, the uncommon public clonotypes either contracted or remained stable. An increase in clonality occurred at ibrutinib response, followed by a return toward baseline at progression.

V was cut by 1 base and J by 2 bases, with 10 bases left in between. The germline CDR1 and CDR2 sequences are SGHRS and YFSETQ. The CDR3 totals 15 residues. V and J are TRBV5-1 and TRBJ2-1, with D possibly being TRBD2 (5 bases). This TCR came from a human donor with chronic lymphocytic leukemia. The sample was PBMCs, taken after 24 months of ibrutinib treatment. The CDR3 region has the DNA TGCGCCAGCAGCTTGTTGGGAGATACCTACAATGAGCAGTTCTTC. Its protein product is CASSLLGDTYNEQFF.